This T cell receptor (beta chain) was recorded in a study of blood T cell repertoires in COVID-19. Across the whole study: Specimens from acute and convalescent COVID-19 originated in the United States, Italy and Spain. Sources were T cells, B-cell-depleted T cells, or PBMCs; the material itself was cDNA or gDNA.

As processed by the authors: Estimation of nucleated cell counts relied on the amplification of reference gene primers. Some clones are missing from TCRdb's copy, which holds only in-frame ones; the method was immunoSEQ multiplex PCR. The D gene and trimming were derived from the DNA, and the V and J assignments and clone size from that table. The table has around 150,000 clones, around 87% seen once; the top ten hold about 4%. Trimming pared 3 bases from V and 0 bases from J, leaving 13 bases between. The germline CDR1 and CDR2 sequences are KGHSH and LQKENI. The CDR3 spans 16 residues. The specimen sequenced was peripheral blood. The V call is TRBV18, the J call TRBJ2-3; perhaps TRBD1 as D (6 bases). This receptor was identified in a woman aged 60-75 years with active or convalescent COVID-19. In DNA, the CDR3 is TGTGCCAGCTCACCCGGACAGCCCACTAGCACAGATACGCAGTATTTT. It yields the protein CASSPGQPTSTDTQYF.